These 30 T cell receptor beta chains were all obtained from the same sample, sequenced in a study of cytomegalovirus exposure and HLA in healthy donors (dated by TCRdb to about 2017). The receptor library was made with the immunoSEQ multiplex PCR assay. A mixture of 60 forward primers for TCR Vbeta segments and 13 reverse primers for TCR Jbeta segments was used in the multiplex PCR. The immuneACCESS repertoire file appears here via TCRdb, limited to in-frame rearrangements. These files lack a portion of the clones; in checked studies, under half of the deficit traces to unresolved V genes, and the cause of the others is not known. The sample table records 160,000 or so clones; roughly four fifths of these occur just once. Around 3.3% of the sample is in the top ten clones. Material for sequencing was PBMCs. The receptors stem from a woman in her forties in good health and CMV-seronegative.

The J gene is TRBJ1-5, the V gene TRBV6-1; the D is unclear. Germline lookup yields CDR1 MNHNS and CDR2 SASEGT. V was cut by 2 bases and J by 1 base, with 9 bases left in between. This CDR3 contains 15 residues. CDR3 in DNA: TGTGCCAGCAGTGAATACGGCGGGAGCAATCAGCCCCAGCATTTT. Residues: CASSEYGGSNQPQHF.

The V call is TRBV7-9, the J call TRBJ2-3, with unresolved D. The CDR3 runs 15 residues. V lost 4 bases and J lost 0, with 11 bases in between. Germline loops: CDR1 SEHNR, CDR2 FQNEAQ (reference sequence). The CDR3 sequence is CASSSTLTSTDTQYF. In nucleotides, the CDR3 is TGTGCCAGCAGCTCGACTCTTACTAGCACAGATACGCAGTATTTT.

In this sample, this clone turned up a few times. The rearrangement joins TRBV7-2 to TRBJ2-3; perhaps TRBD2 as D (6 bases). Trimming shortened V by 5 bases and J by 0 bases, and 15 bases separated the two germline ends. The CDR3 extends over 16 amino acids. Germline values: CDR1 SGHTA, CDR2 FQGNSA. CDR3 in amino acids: CASSKGGLTSTDTQYF. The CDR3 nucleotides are TGTGCCAGCAGCAAAGGAGGGCTTACTAGCACAGATACGCAGTATTTT.

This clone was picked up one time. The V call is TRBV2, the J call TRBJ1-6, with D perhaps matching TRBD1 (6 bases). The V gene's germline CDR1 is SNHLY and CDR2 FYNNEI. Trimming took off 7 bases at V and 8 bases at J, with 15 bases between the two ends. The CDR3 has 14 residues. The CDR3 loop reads CASTPLQGDSPLHF. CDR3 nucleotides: TGTGCCAGCACCCCCTTACAGGGTGATTCACCCCTCCACTTT.

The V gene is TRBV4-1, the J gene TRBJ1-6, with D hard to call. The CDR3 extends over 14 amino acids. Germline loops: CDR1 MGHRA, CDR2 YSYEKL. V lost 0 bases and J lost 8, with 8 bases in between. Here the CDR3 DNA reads TGCGCCAGCAGCCAAGAGATCAGGTATTCACCCCTCCACTTT. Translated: CASSQEIRYSPLHF.

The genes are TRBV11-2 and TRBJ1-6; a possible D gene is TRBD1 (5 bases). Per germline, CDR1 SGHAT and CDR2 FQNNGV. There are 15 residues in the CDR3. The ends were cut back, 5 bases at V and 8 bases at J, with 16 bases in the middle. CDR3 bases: TGTGCCAGCAGCCCTGGGGGGACGCTGTATTCACCCCTCCACTTT. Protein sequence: CASSPGGTLYSPLHF.

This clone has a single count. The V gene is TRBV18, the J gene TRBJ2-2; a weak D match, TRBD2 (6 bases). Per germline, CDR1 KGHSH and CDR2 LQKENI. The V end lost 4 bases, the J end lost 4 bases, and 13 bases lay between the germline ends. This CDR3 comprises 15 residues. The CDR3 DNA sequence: TGTGCCAGCTCACTAGCGGATGGAGGCACCGGGGAGCTGTTTTTT. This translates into CASSLADGGTGELFF.

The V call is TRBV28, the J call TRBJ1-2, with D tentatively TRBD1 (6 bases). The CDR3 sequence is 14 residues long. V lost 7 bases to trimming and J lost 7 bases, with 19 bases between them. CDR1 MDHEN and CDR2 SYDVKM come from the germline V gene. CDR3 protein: CASMGGARSSGYTF. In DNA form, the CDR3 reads TGTGCCAGCATGGGGGGGGCGCGATCGTCTGGCTACACCTTC.

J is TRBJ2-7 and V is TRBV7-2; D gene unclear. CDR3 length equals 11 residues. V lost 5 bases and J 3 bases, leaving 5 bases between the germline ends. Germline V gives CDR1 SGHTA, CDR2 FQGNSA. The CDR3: CASSQYYEQYF. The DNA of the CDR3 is TGTGCCAGCAGCCAGTACTACGAGCAGTACTTC. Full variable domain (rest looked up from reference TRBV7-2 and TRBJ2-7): GAGVSQSPSNKVTEKGKDVELRCDPISGHTALYWYRQSLGQGLEFLIYFQGNSAPDKSGLPSDRFSAERTGGSVSTLTIQRTQQEDSAVYLCASSQYYEQYFGPGTRLTVT.

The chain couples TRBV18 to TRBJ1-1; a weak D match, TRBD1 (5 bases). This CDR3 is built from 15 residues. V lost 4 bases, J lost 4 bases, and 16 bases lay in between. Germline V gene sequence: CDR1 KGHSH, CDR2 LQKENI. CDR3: CASSLIARVGTEAFF. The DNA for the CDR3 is TGTGCCAGCTCACTAATAGCCAGGGTGGGCACTGAAGCTTTCTTT.

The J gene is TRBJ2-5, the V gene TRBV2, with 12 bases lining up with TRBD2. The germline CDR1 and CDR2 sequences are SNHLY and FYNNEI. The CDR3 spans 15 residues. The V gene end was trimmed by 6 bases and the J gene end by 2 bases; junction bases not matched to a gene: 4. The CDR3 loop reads CASSVTSGGQETQYF. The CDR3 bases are TGTGCCAGCAGCGTGACTAGCGGGGGACAAGAGACCCAGTACTTC.

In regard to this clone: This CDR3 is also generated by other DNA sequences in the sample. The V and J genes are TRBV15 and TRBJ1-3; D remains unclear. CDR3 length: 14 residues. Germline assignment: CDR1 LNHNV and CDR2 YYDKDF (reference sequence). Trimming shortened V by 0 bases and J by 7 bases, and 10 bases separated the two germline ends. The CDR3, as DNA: TGTGCCACCAGCAGAGATCTGTCCGGGAACACCATATATTTT. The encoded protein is CATSRDLSGNTIYF. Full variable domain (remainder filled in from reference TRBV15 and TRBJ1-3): DAMVIQNPRYQVTQFGKPVTLSCSQTLNHNVMYWYQQKSSQAPKLLFHYYDKDFNNEADTPDNFQSRRPNTSFCFLDIRSPGLGDTAMYLCATSRDLSGNTIYFGEGSWLTVV.

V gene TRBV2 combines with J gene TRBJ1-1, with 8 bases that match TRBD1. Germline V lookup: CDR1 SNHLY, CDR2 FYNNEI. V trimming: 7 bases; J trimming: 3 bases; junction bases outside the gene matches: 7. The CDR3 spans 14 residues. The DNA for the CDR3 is TGTGCCAGCAACCGACAGGGGTTGTACACTGAAGCTTTCTTT. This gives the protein CASNRQGLYTEAFF.

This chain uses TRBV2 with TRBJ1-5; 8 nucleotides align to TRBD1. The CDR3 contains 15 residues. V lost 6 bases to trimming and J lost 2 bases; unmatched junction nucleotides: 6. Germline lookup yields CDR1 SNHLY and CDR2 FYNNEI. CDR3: CASRLTGGGNQPQHF. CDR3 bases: TGTGCCAGCAGATTAACAGGGGGTGGCAATCAGCCCCAGCATTTT. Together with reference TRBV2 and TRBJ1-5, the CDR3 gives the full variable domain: EPEVTQTPSHQVTQMGQEVILRCVPISNHLYFYWYRQILGQKVEFLVSFYNNEISEKSEIFDDQFSVERPDGSNFTLKIRSTKLEDSAMYFCASRLTGGGNQPQHFGDGTRLSIL.

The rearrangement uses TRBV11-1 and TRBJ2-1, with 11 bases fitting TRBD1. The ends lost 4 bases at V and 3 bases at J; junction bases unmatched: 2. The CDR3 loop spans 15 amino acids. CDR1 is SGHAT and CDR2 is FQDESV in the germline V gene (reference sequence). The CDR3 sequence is CASSSGTGGYNEQFF. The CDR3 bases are TGTGCCAGCAGCTCCGGGACAGGGGGCTACAATGAGCAGTTCTTC.

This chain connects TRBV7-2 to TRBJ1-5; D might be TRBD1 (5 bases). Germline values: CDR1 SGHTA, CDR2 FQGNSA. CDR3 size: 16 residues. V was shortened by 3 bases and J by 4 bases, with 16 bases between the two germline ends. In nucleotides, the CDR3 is TGTGCCAGCAGCTTTAATACCCAGGGAGGGAATCAGCCCCAGCATTTT. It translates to CASSFNTQGGNQPQHF.

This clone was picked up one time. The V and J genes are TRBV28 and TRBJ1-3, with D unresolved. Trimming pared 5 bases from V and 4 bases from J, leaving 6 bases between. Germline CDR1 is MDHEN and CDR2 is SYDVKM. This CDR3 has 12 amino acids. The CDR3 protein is CASSALGNTIYF. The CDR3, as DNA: TGTGCCAGCAGTGCCCTAGGAAACACCATATATTTT.

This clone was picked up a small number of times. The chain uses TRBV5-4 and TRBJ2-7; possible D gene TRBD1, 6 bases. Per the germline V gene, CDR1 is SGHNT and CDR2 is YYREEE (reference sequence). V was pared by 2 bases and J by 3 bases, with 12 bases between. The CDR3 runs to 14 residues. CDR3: CASSFVGGLYEQYF. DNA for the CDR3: TGTGCCAGCAGCTTTGTTGGGGGCCTCTACGAGCAGTACTTC.

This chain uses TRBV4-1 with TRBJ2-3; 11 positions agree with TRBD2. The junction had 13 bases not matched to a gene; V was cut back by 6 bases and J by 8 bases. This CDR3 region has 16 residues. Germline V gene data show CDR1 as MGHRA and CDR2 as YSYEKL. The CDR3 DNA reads TGCGCCAGCAGTTCGGGAGATAGCGGGGGGGCATTTACGCAGTATTTT. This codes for CASSSGDSGGAFTQYF.

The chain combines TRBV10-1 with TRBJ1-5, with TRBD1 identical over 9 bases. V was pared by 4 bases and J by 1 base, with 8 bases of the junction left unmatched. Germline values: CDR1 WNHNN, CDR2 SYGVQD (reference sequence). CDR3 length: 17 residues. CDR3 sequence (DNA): TGCGCCAGCAGTGGGGACAGGGTACGTCGGAGCAATCAGCCCCAGCATTTT. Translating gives CASSGDRVRRSNQPQHF.

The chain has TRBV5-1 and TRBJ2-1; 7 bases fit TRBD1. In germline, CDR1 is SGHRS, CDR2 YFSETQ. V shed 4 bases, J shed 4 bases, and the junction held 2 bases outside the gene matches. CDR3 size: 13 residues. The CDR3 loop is CASSGDRYNEQFF. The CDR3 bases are TGCGCCAGCAGCGGGGACAGATACAATGAGCAGTTCTTC.

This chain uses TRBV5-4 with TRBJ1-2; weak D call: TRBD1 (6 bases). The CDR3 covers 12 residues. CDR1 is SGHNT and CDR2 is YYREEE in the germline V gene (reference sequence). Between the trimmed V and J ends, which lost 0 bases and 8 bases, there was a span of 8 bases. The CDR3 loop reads CASSLDRVGYTF. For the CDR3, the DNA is TGTGCCAGCAGCTTGGACAGGGTCGGCTACACCTTC.

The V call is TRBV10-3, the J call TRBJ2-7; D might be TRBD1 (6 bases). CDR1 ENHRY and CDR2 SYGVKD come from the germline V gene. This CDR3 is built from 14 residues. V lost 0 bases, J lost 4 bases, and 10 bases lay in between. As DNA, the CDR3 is TGTGCCATCAGTGAGTCCGCAGGGGCTTACGAGCAGTACTTC. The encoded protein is CAISESAGAYEQYF.

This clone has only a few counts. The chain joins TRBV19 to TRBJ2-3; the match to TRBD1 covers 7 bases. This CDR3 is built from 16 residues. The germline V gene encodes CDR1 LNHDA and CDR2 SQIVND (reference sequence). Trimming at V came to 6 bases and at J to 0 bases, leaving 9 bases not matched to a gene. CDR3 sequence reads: CASSRLQGPSTDTQYF. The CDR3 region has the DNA TGTGCCAGTAGCCGCCTACAGGGGCCTAGCACAGATACGCAGTATTTT.

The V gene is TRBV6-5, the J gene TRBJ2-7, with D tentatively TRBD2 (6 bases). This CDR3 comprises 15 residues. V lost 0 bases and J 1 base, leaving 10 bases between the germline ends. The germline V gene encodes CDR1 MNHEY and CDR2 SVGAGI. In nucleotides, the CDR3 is TGTGCCAGCAGTTACTCAGGGGACTCTTCCTACGAGCAGTACTTC. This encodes CASSYSGDSSYEQYF.

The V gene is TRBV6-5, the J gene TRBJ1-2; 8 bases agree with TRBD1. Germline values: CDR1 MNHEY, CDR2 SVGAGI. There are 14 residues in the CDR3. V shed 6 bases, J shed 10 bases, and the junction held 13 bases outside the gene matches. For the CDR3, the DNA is TGTGCCAGCAGCCGAGGGACAGGCTATTTTGACTACACCTTC. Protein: CASSRGTGYFDYTF.

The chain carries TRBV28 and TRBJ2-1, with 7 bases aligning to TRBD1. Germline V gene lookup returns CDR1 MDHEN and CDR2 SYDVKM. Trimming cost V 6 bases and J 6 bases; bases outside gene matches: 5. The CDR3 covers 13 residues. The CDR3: CASSRDRANEQFF. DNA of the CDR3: TGTGCCAGCAGCCGGGACAGAGCCAATGAGCAGTTCTTC. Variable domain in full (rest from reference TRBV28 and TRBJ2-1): DVKVTQSSRYLVKRTGEKVFLECVQDMDHENMFWYRQDPGLGLRLIYFSYDVKMKEKGDIPEGYSVSREKKERFSLILESASTNQTSMYLCASSRDRANEQFFGPGTRLTVL.

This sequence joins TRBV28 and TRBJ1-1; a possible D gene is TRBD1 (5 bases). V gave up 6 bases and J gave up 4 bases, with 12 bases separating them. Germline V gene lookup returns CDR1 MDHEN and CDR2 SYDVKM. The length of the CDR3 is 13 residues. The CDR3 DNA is TGTGCCAGCAGCCGAGTGGGGGGCACTGAAGCTTTCTTT. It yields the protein CASSRVGGTEAFF.

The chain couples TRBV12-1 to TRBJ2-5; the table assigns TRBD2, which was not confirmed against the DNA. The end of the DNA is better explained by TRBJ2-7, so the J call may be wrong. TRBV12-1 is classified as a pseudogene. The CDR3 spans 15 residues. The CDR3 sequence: CASSFASGGSYEQYF. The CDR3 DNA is TGTGCCAGCAGCTTTGCTAGCGGGGGGTCCTACGAGCAGTACTTC.

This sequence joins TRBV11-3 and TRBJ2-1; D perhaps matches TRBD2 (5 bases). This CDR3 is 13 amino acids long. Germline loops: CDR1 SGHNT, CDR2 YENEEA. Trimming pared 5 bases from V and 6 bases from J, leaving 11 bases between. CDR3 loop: CASSTGVGNEQFF. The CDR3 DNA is TGTGCCAGCAGCACCGGGGTAGGCAATGAGCAGTTCTTC.